This TCR beta chain was sequenced in a study of shared clonotypes between healthy human individuals. Study-wide points: It was the non-shared clonotypes that had lower generation probabilities than clonotypes shared by all four donors. How much donors shared clonotypes was expected to be affected by sequencing depth.

Memory CD4+ cells were the fraction left after CD45RA+ naive selection. Tens of thousands of T cell genomes (around 200 ng DNA) went into each sorted-subset replicate. Assay used: immunoSEQ multiplex PCR; TCRdb lists only in-frame clones, some missing. The sample contains 2 million to 2.5 million clones, more than 85% of which appear only once. Germline CDR1 reads SGHTS; CDR2 reads YDEGEE. The CDR3 loop spans 15 amino acids. To note about this clone: Its antigen is as yet unknown.

The material sequenced was naive CD4+ T cells from PBMCs. The subset denotes: CD45RA+ positively selected. V usage is TRBV5-8 and J usage is TRBJ2-1, with 12 bases aligning to TRBD2. The TCR originated in a man between 18 and 35 years old in good health. Some clones in this sample may be carry-over from other donors' samples. This CDR3 is CGLAGGPGSYNEQFF. DNA of the CDR3: TGTGGTCTAGCGGGAGGGCCAGGGTCCTACAATGAGCAGTTCTTC.